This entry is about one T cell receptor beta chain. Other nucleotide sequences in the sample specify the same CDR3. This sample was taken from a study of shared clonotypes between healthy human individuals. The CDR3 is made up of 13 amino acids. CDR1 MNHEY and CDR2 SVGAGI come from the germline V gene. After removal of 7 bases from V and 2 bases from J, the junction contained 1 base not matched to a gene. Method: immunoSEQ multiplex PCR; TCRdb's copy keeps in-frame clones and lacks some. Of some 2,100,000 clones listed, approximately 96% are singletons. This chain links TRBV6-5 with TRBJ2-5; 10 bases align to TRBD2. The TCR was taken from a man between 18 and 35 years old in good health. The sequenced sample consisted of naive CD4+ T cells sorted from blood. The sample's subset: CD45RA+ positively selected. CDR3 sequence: CASKREGQETQYF. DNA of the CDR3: TGTGCCAGCAAGCGGGAGGGGCAAGAGACCCAGTACTTC.